A selection of T cell receptor beta chains follows, all from one sample in a study of T cell repertoires in cytomegalovirus infection. TCRdb re-called the reads with MiXCR, one entry per CDR3 protein. Here the sample spans more than 500,000 distinct CDR3 sequences, approximately 15% being singletons. Sequenced material: CD8+ T cells from PBMCs. The receptors shown here come from a human donor in good health (CMV status not recorded). Some clones in this sample may be carry-over from other donors' samples. The CDR3 runs from the conserved cysteine through the conserved F or W. Each record gives: V gene, J gene, CDR3 protein.

>TRBV9|TRBJ2-7
CASSAAPATGTFHEQYF
>TRBV7-8|TRBJ2-3
CASSFRARTDTQYF
>TRBV11-2|TRBJ2-3
CASSFGASTDTQYF
>TRBV14|TRBJ2-2
CASSRLEGFGVTGELFF
>TRBV9|TRBJ1-2
CASSVSGGIYGYTF
>TRBV7-6|TRBJ1-1
CASSLNVENTEAFF
>TRBV6-5|TRBJ1-4
CASSSDDDPKGEKLFF
>TRBV6-5|TRBJ1-5
CASRLTSDRASNQPQHF
>TRBV25-1|TRBJ2-3
CASSGSPLVTDTQYF
>TRBV15|TRBJ2-3
CATSRDNVAGHTDTQYF
>TRBV7-9|TRBJ2-1
CASRKGTYNEQFF
>TRBV6-4|TRBJ2-1
CASSLLAASYNEQFF
>TRBV19|TRBJ1-5
CASRKQGYSNQPQHF
>TRBV20-1|TRBJ2-7
CSAPPSVQYF
>TRBV4-2|TRBJ2-7
CASSQAPQSQAWGSYEQYF
>TRBV5-5|TRBJ1-2
CASSSRQHGDGYTF
>TRBV27|TRBJ1-2
CASSTGGETNYGYTF
>TRBV7-9|TRBJ2-7
CASSLVAGTSYEQYF
>TRBV19|TRBJ2-1
CASYAGAYNEQFF
>TRBV6-6|TRBJ2-7
CASRPDRGSYEQYF
>TRBV10-3|TRBJ1-2
CAIREDRVSYGYTF
>TRBV2|TRBJ2-3
CASSEDQVTDTQYF
>TRBV12-3/TRBV12-4|TRBJ1-1
CASSQGAGTEAFF
>TRBV12-3/TRBV12-4|TRBJ2-1
CASSPSFGTQRDNEQFF
>TRBV6-1|TRBJ1-2
CASSDLSLGGGYTF
>TRBV27|TRBJ2-7
CASSLLGGVPSYEQYF
>TRBV27|TRBJ1-5
CASSLFGGDNQPQHF
>TRBV28|TRBJ2-7
CASSLIGGLSSYEQYF
>TRBV12-3/TRBV12-4|TRBJ2-5
CASSPDSSTQYF
>TRBV15|TRBJ2-7
CATSRALNYEQYF
>TRBV28|TRBJ2-7
CASSQWASRTYEQYF
>TRBV15|TRBJ1-2
CATSRDPGGREGYTF
>TRBV4-2|TRBJ2-7
CASRLRLAGTYEQYF
>TRBV27|TRBJ1-1
CASSPYRGPNTEAFF
>TRBV5-5|TRBJ1-3
CASSRGTSLGNTIYF
>TRBV5-6|TRBJ2-6
CASSLGGQADSGANVLTF
>TRBV19|TRBJ1-5
CASRTGTTSNQPQHF
>TRBV13|TRBJ2-7
CASSLGRGAAYEQYF
>TRBV9|TRBJ2-7
CASSVEGGGYEQYF
>TRBV3-1|TRBJ1-2
CASSQDRRIRGYTF
>TRBV27|TRBJ2-4
CASSSRLEYSKNIQYF
>TRBV9|TRBJ2-7
CASSPMGGGYEQYF
>TRBV2|TRBJ1-1
CATVSTEAFF
>TRBV28|TRBJ1-6
CASSLQGGASPLHF
>TRBV27|TRBJ2-2
CARSSPGTLTGELFF
>TRBV28|TRBJ2-7
CASSFRRTYEQYF
>TRBV2|TRBJ1-2
CASYQGPVGIGYTF